The rows below give T cell receptor beta chains drawn from one sample of a study of blood T cells in healthy people across ages. TCRdb re-called the 5' RACE reads through MiXCR, storing one row per CDR3 protein. The sample includes roughly 1,800,000 distinct CDR3 sequences, 49% of them seen just once. The sequencing input was blood. These receptors were collected from a woman in her forties in good health. CDR3s include the opening cysteine and the closing phenylalanine or tryptophan. D genes are given only for firm matches. Rows give clone size only sometimes, using once, few, many, or a class for an expanded clone.

D gene	V gene	clone size	J gene	CDR3 protein	CDR3 DNA
.	TRBV6-6	.	TRBJ2-5	CASSPGQGGYNEQYF	TGTGCCAGCAGCCCCGGACAGGGAGGGTACAATGAGCAGTACTTC
.	TRBV2	.	TRBJ2-5	CASSAGRAEETQYF	TGTGCCAGCAGCGCCGGACGGGCGGAAGAGACCCAGTACTTC
.	TRBV5-1	.	TRBJ1-1	CASKYGAHTEAFF	TGCGCCAGCAAATACGGGGCTCACACTGAAGCTTTCTTT
TRBD1	TRBV20-1	.	TRBJ2-3	CSAAGPSGQGKSDTQYF	TGCAGTGCGGCCGGACCTTCGGGACAGGGGAAGTCAGATACGCAGTATTTT
.	TRBV29-1	.	TRBJ2-6	CSVEVAGDVLSGANVLTF	TGCAGCGTTGAGGTGGCAGGGGATGTTCTCTCTGGGGCCAACGTCCTGACTTTC
TRBD1	TRBV28	.	TRBJ2-4	CASSFLTGVSNIQYF	TGTGCCAGCAGCTTTTTGACAGGGGTTTCAAACATTCAGTACTTC
.	TRBV7-2	.	TRBJ1-6	CASSFQGVSNSPLHF	TGTGCCAGCAGTTTCCAAGGGGTCTCGAATTCACCCCTCCACTTT
.	TRBV10-3	.	TRBJ2-3	CAISESMGMRDTQYF	TGTGCCATCAGTGAGTCGATGGGGATGAGGGATACGCAGTATTTT
.	TRBV7-2	.	TRBJ2-3	CASSLAPNGGADTQYF	TGTGCCAGCAGCTTAGCCCCGAACGGGGGAGCAGATACGCAGTATTTT
.	TRBV4-3	.	TRBJ2-1	CASSPNQNEQFF	TGCGCCAGCAGCCCTAACCAAAATGAGCAGTTCTTC
TRBD1	TRBV7-8	.	TRBJ1-5	CASSLARTGLSNQPQHF	TGTGCCAGCAGCTTAGCGCGGACAGGACTTAGCAATCAGCCCCAGCATTTT
TRBD2	TRBV12-3/TRBV12-4	.	TRBJ2-3	CASRRPPTSGGVADTQYF	TGTGCCAGCAGGCGACCCCCGACTAGCGGGGGGGTGGCGGATACGCAGTATTTT
TRBD1	TRBV9	few	TRBJ2-5	CASSPRTGTFRETQYF	TGTGCCAGCAGCCCGCGGACAGGGACTTTTAGGGAGACCCAGTACTTC
.	TRBV7-2	few	TRBJ2-5	CASSRGLGAETQYF	TGTGCCAGCAGCCGGGGTTTGGGGGCCGAGACCCAGTACTTC
TRBD1	TRBV27	.	TRBJ2-1	CASSHRTGSPVYNEQFF	TGTGCCAGCAGTCATCGGACAGGGAGTCCGGTATACAATGAGCAGTTCTTC
.	TRBV7-2	.	TRBJ1-6	CASSLNRADSPLHF	TGTGCCAGCAGCTTAAACAGGGCGGATTCACCCCTCCACTTT
.	TRBV6-4	.	TRBJ2-7	CASHHTPTGSKYF	TGTGCCAGTCACCACACCCCAACAGGGTCCAAGTACTTC
.	TRBV12-3/TRBV12-4	few	TRBJ2-1	CASSPHARYNEQFF	TGTGCCAGCAGTCCCCACGCCAGGTACAATGAGCAGTTCTTC
.	TRBV20-1	.	TRBJ2-3	CSARGQSTDTQYF	TGCAGTGCTAGGGGTCAGAGCACAGATACGCAGTATTTT
.	TRBV2	.	TRBJ1-5	CASREGPNTGRPQHF	TGTGCCAGCCGGGAAGGACCCAATACGGGTCGGCCCCAGCATTTT
TRBD2	TRBV5-1	few	TRBJ2-7	CASSLSGGHYEQYF	TGCGCCAGCAGCTTGAGCGGGGGGCACTACGAGCAGTACTTC
TRBD1	TRBV6-1	.	TRBJ2-7	CASSERDRGYEQYF	TGTGCCAGCAGTGAGAGGGACAGGGGCTACGAGCAGTACTTC
TRBD2	TRBV7-9	.	TRBJ2-1	CASSLGGLAGKHDEQFF	TGTGCCAGCAGCTTAGGGGGACTAGCGGGGAAGCACGATGAGCAGTTCTTC
.	TRBV18	.	TRBJ1-4	CASSPSGTDEKLFF	TGTGCCAGCTCACCCTCCGGGACGGATGAAAAACTGTTTTTT
.	TRBV12-3/TRBV12-4	once	TRBJ2-3	CASSLQLAADTQYF	TGTGCCAGCAGTTTACAGCTTGCCGCAGATACGCAGTATTTT
TRBD1	TRBV15	.	TRBJ2-7	CATSPRDRLTYEQYF	TGTGCCACCAGCCCCCGGGACAGGCTAACCTACGAGCAGTACTTC
TRBD2	TRBV7-2	.	TRBJ2-3	CASSLGAGGPGDTQYF	TGTGCCAGCAGCTTAGGAGCGGGGGGGCCAGGAGATACGCAGTATTTT
TRBD2	TRBV20-1	.	TRBJ2-5	CSAISLAGGQETQYF	TGCAGTGCTATTTCACTAGCGGGGGGACAAGAGACCCAGTACTTC
TRBD2	TRBV27	.	TRBJ2-1	CASSLSAGVDEQFF	TGTGCCAGCAGTTTATCGGCGGGGGTCGATGAGCAGTTCTTC
TRBD2	TRBV20-1	.	TRBJ2-3	CSARPSGGASDTQYF	TGCAGTGCTAGGCCAAGCGGGGGGGCCTCAGATACGCAGTATTTT
.	TRBV29-1	few	TRBJ2-3	CSVAGERADTQYF	TGCAGCGTTGCAGGGGAAAGAGCGGATACGCAGTATTTT
.	TRBV18	once	TRBJ1-5	CASSPSRGGNQPQHF	TGTGCCAGCTCACCGAGTCGGGGAGGCAATCAGCCCCAGCATTTT
.	TRBV4-2	.	TRBJ2-5	CASSQYRGGQETQYF	TGTGCCAGCAGCCAGTATCGTGGGGGCCAAGAGACCCAGTACTTC
.	TRBV28	once	TRBJ2-7	CASSLNKPNYEQYF	TGTGCCAGCAGTTTAAACAAACCCAACTACGAGCAGTACTTC
.	TRBV7-8	.	TRBJ1-2	CASSVTRDGSGGHGYTF	TGTGCCAGCAGTGTTACCCGTGACGGGAGTGGAGGACACGGCTACACCTTC
TRBD2	TRBV20-1	few	TRBJ2-3	CSAQRRGGPIPDTQYF	TGCAGTGCCCAGCGGCGGGGGGGCCCAATACCAGATACGCAGTATTTT
.	TRBV7-2	few	TRBJ2-7	CASSLEQSSYEQYF	TGTGCCAGCAGCTTGGAACAGAGCTCCTACGAGCAGTACTTC
.	TRBV6-6	.	TRBJ1-1	CASSYTRSHTEAFF	TGTGCCAGCAGTTACACTAGATCCCACACTGAAGCTTTCTTT
.	TRBV5-1	few	TRBJ1-5	CASSFSGADQPQHF	TGCGCCAGCAGCTTTTCGGGGGCAGATCAGCCCCAGCATTTT
.	TRBV5-1	.	TRBJ1-2	CASSGETYGYTF	TGCGCCAGCAGCGGAGAGACCTATGGCTACACCTTC
.	TRBV6-5	.	TRBJ2-3	CASSYSMGTHTTDTQYF	TGTGCCAGCAGTTACTCGATGGGAACCCATACCACAGATACGCAGTATTTT
.	TRBV27	.	TRBJ2-3	CASSFIGSGRGTDTQYF	TGTGCCAGCAGCTTCATCGGCAGCGGGCGTGGCACAGATACGCAGTATTTT
.	TRBV29-1	.	TRBJ2-6	CSVELRFNGANVLTF	TGCAGCGTTGAGCTCAGGTTCAATGGGGCCAACGTCCTGACTTTC
TRBD1	TRBV9	once	TRBJ2-7	CASSVDDLGQGFIYEQYF	TGTGCCAGCAGCGTCGACGACCTGGGACAGGGTTTTATCTACGAGCAGTACTTC
.	TRBV21-1	.	TRBJ2-5	CASSKAPPPGRTYNEQYF	TGTGCCAGCAGTAAAGCGCCCCCGCCAGGGAGGACCTACAATGAGCAGTACTTC
.	TRBV12-3/TRBV12-4	.	TRBJ1-1	CASSIILNTEAFF	TGTGCCAGCTCTATTATTTTGAACACTGAAGCTTTCTTT
TRBD1	TRBV20-1	.	TRBJ2-7	CSALGQGRYEQYF	TGCAGTGCGCTGGGACAGGGTAGATACGAGCAGTACTTC
.	TRBV20-1	.	TRBJ2-5	CSAPRGGGRKETQYF	TGCAGTGCCCCCCGGGGCGGGGGCCGAAAAGAGACCCAGTACTTC
.	TRBV3-1	.	TRBJ1-2	CASSQDSRSYGYTF	TGTGCCAGCAGCCAAGACTCTCGGTCCTATGGCTACACCTTC
TRBD2	TRBV24-1	once	TRBJ2-5	CATSVAGNQETQYF	TGTGCCACCAGTGTAGCGGGGAACCAAGAGACCCAGTACTTC
TRBD1	TRBV7-9	.	TRBJ1-1	CASSLTGQNEAFF	TGTGCCAGCAGCTTGACAGGGCAAAATGAAGCTTTCTTT
TRBD1	TRBV27	.	TRBJ2-1	CASSLMTGWGNEQFF	TGTGCCAGCAGTTTAATGACAGGGTGGGGTAATGAGCAGTTCTTC
.	TRBV5-1	few	TRBJ2-7	CASSLEPNYEQYF	TGCGCCAGCAGCTTGGAGCCAAACTACGAGCAGTACTTC
TRBD1	TRBV18	.	TRBJ2-3	CASSLTGTALNTDTQYF	TGTGCCAGCTCTCTAACTGGGACAGCGCTGAACACAGATACGCAGTATTTT
.	TRBV2	once	TRBJ2-3	CASGEGTGGRADTQYF	TGTGCCAGCGGGGAGGGGACCGGGGGGCGTGCAGATACGCAGTATTTT
.	TRBV6-2/TRBV6-3	.	TRBJ1-2	CASSFTGTQANYTF	TGTGCCAGCAGTTTCACCGGGACACAGGCAAACTACACCTTC
.	TRBV28	.	TRBJ2-5	CASSLSTGSETQYF	TGTGCCAGCAGTTTATCAACGGGGAGCGAGACCCAGTACTTC
.	TRBV20-1	.	TRBJ2-2	CSASRTDTRATGELFF	TGCAGTGCTAGTCGGACTGATACAAGAGCCACCGGGGAGCTGTTTTTT
.	TRBV20-1	.	TRBJ1-2	CSAEPGDYGYTF	TGCAGTGCTGAGCCAGGGGACTATGGCTACACCTTC
.	TRBV7-3	.	TRBJ2-6	CAGSLRQSGANVLTF	TGTGCCGGCAGCTTAAGACAGTCTGGGGCCAACGTCCTGACTTTC